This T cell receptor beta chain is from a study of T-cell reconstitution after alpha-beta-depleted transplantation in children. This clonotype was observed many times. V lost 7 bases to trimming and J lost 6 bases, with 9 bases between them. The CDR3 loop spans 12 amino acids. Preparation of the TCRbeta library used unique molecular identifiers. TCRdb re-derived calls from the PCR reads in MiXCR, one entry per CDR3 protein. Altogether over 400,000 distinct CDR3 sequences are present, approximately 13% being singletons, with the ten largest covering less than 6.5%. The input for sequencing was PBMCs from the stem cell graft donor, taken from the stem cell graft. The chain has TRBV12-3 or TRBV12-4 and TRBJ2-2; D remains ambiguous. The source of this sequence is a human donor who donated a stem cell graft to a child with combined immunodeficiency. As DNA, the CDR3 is TGTGCCAGCACCTCCTCGTCCGGGGAGCTGTTTTTT. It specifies CASTSSSGELFF.